The sample holds one count of the clone carrying this T cell receptor (beta chain). TCRdb's table, derived via immunoSEQ multiplex PCR, lists solely in-frame clones and lacks some. The sample includes 180,000 or so clones, roughly 80% of them seen just once. This record comes from a study of blood T cell repertoires in COVID-19. The germline V gene encodes CDR1 MDHEN and CDR2 SYDVKM. CDR3 size: 14 residues. Trimming removed 4 bases from V and 1 base from J, with 10 bases in between. Self-reported history from a screening survey and questionnaire set each donor's cohort. Sequences were obtained from PBMCs or T cells enriched from blood (not recorded which). The sequence came from a man aged 50 to 60 who had recovered from COVID-19. V usage is TRBV28 and J usage is TRBJ1-2; no reliable D call. CDR3 loop: CASSSPGINYGYTF. In DNA, the CDR3 is TGTGCCAGCAGTTCACCAGGTATTAACTATGGCTACACCTTC.